Below, one TCR beta chain is given with its context. The data originate from a study of shared clonotypes between healthy human individuals. CD45RO-negative cells were positively selected for CCR7, leaving out terminally differentiated effector memory CD45RA+ cells. Generated by immunoSEQ multiplex PCR, the TCRdb table keeps only in-frame clones and is missing some. The data hold approximately 600,000 clones, with 85% to 95% observed a single time. There are 13 residues in the CDR3. Germline lookup yields CDR1 SGHDT and CDR2 YYEEEE. V shed 7 bases, J shed 1 base, and the junction held 5 bases outside the gene matches.

This chain uses TRBV5-6 with TRBJ2-7; 7 nucleotides agree with TRBD1. The receptor comes from a woman between 25 and 40 years old in good health. Sequenced sample: naive CD8+ T cells sorted from blood. DNA of the CDR3: TGTGCCAGCGGCATGACAGGGTCCTACGAGCAGTACTTC. Translation gives CASGMTGSYEQYF. Based on the CDR3 plus reference TRBV5-6 and TRBJ2-7, the full variable domain is DAGVTQSPTHLIKTRGQQVTLRCSPKSGHDTVSWYQQALGQGPQFIFQYYEEEERQRGNFPDRFSGHQFPNYSSELNVNALLLGDSALYLCASGMTGSYEQYFGPGTRLTVT.